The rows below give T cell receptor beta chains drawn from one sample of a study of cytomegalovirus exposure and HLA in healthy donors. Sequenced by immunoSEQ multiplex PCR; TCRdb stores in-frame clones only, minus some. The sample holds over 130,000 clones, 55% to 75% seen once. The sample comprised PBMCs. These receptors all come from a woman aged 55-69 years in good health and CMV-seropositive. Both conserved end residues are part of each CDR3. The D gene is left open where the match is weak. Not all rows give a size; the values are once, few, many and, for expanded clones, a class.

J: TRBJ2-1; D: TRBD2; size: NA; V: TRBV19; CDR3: CASSTGLAPYNEQFF; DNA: TGTGCCAGTAGTACCGGACTAGCACCTTACAATGAGCAGTTCTTC
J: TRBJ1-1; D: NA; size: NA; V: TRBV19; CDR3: CASSPKTGNTEAFF; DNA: TGTGCCAGTAGTCCTAAGACGGGGAACACTGAAGCTTTCTTT
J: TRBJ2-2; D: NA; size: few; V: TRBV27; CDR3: CASSYSSNTGELFF; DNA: TGTGCCAGCAGTTACTCCTCGAACACCGGGGAGCTGTTTTTT
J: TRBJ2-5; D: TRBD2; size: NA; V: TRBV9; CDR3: CASTGSGRAGETQYF; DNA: TGTGCCAGCACGGGGAGCGGGAGGGCTGGAGAGACCCAGTACTTC
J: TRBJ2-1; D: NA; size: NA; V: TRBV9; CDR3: CASSVGGGRAGGEQFF; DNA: TGTGCCAGCAGCGTTGGGGGCGGGAGAGCGGGCGGTGAGCAGTTCTTC
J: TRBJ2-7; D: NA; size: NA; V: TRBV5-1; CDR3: CASSFSGSSYEQYF; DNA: TGCGCCAGCAGCTTCTCAGGTAGCTCCTACGAGCAGTACTTC
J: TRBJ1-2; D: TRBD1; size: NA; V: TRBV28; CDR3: CASRPGQGAGLANYGYTF; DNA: TGTGCCAGCAGACCCGGACAGGGGGCGGGATTGGCTAACTATGGCTACACCTTC
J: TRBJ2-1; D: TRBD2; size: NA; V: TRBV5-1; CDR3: CASSTRIGTRDNEQFF; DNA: TGCGCCAGCAGCACTCGTATAGGGACTAGGGACAATGAGCAGTTCTTC
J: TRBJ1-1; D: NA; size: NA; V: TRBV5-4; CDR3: CASSLGGGFLDTEAFF; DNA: TGTGCCAGCAGCTTGGGGGGGGGCTTCTTGGACACTGAAGCTTTCTTT
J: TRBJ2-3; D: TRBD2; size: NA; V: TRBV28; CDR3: CASNLAGPTDTQYF; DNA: TGTGCCAGCAACCTAGCGGGACCCACAGATACGCAGTATTTT
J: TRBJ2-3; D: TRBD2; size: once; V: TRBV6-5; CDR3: CASSYLKLAATDTQYF; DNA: TGTGCCAGCAGCTACCTAAAACTAGCGGCCACAGATACGCAGTATTTT
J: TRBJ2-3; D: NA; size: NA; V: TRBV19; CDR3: CASRSGEGGYTDTQYF; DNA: TGTGCCAGTCGTAGTGGAGAGGGAGGTTACACAGATACGCAGTATTTT
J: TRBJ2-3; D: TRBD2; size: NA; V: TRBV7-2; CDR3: CASSLSGATDTQYF; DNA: TGTGCCAGCAGCTTAAGCGGGGCCACAGATACGCAGTATTTT
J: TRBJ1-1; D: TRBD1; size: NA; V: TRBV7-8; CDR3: CASSFTGTGNLAEAFF; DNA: TGTGCCAGCAGCTTTACCGGGACAGGGAATCTTGCGGAAGCTTTCTTT
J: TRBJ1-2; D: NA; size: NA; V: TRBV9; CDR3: CASSVDSRGYTF; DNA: TGTGCCAGCAGCGTAGACAGCCGCGGCTACACCTTC
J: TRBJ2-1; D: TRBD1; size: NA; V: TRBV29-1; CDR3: CSVDGGQRDNEQFF; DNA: TGCAGCGTTGATGGGGGACAGCGAGACAATGAGCAGTTCTTC
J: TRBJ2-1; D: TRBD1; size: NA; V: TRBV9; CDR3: CASSVEGQGGNEQFF; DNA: TGTGCCAGCAGCGTAGAGGGACAGGGTGGCAATGAGCAGTTCTTC
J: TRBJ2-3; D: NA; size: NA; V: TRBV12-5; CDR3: CASGAAGMDTQYF; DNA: TGTGCTAGTGGAGCAGCGGGCATGGATACGCAGTATTTT